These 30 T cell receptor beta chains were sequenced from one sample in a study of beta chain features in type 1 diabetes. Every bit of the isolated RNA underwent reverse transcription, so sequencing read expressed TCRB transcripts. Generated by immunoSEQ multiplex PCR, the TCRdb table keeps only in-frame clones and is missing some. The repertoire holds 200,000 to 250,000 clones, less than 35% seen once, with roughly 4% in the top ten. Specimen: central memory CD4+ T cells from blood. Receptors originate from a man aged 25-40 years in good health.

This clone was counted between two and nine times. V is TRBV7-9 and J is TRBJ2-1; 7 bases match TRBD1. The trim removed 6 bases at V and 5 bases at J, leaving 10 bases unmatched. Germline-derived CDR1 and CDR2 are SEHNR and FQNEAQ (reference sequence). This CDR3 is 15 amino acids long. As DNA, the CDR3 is TGTGCCAGCAGGAAAGGGGGTACAGGGGACAATGAGCAGTTCTTC. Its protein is CASRKGGTGDNEQFF.

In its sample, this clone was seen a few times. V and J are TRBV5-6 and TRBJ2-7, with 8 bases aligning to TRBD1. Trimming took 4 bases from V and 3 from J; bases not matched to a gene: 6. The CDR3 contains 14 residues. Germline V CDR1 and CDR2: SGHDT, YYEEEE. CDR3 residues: CASSKGQGGYEQYF. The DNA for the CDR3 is TGTGCCAGCAGCAAAGGACAGGGAGGCTACGAGCAGTACTTC.

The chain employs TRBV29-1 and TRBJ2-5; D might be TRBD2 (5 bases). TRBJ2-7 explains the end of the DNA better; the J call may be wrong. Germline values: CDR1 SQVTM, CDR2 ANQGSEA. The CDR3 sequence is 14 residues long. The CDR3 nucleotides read TGCAGCGTTGAAAGTTCGGGGATCCCCTACGAGCAGTACTTC. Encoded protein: CSVESSGIPYEQYF.

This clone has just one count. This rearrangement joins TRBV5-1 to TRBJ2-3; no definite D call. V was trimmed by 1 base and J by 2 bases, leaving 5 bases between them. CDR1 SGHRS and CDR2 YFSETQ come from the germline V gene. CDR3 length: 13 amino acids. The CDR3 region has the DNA TGCGCCAGCAGCTTGTTTTCCACAGATACGCAGTATTTT. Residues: CASSLFSTDTQYF.

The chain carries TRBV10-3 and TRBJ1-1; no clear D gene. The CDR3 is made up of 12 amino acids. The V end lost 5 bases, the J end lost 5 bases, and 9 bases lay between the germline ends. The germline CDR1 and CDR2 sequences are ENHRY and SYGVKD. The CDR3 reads CAISSRGTEAFF. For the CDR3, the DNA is TGTGCCATCAGTTCCCGAGGAACTGAAGCTTTCTTT.

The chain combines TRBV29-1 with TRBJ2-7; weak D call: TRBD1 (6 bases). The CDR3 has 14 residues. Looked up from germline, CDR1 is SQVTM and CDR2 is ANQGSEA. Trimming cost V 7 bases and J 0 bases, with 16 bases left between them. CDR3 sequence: CSARDRPSSYEQYF. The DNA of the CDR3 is TGCAGCGCCAGAGACAGGCCGAGCTCCTACGAGCAGTACTTC.

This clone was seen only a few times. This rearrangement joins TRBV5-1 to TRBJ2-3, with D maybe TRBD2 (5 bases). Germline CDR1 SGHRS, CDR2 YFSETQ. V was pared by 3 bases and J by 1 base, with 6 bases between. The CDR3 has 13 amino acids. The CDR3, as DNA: TGCGCCAGCAGCTCCGGGGGCACAGATACGCAGTATTTT. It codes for CASSSGGTDTQYF.

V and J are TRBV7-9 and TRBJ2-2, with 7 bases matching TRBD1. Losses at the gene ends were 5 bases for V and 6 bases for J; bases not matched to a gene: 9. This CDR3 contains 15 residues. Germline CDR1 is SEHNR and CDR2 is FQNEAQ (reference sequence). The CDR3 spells CASSAQGHKAGELFF. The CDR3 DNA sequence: TGTGCCAGCAGCGCACAGGGGCATAAAGCCGGGGAGCTGTTTTTT.

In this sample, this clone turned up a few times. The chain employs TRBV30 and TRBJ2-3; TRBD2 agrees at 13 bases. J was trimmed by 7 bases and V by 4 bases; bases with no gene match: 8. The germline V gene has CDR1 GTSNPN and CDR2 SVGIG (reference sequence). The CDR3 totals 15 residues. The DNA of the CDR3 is TGTGCCTGGAAAGGGACTAGCGGGACCCTCCATACGCAGTATTTT. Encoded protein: CAWKGTSGTLHTQYF. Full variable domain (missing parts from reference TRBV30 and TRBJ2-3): SQTIHQWPATLVQPVGSPLSLECTVEGTSNPNLYWYRQAAGRGLQLLFYSVGIGQISSEVPQNLSASRPQDRQFILSSKKLLLSDSGFYLCAWKGTSGTLHTQYFGPGTRLTVL.

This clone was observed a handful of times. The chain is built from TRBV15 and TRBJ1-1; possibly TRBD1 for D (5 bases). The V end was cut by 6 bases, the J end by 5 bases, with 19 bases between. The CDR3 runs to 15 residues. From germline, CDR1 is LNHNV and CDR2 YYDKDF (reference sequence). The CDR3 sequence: CATSGAGLAGTEAFF. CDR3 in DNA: TGTGCCACCAGTGGGGCGGGGCTGGCAGGTACTGAAGCTTTCTTT.

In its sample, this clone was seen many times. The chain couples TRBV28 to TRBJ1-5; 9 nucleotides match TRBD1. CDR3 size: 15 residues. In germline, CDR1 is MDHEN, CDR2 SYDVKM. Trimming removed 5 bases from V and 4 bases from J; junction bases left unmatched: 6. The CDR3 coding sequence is TGTGCCAGCAGTGTTGGGACAGGGTTGAATCAGCCCCAGCATTTT. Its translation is CASSVGTGLNQPQHF.

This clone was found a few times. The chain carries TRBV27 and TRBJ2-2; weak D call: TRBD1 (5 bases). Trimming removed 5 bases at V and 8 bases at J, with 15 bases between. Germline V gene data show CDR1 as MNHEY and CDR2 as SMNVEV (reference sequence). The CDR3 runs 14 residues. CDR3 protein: CASSLTVMVGELFF. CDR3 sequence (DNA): TGTGCCAGCAGTCTGACAGTTATGGTAGGGGAGCTGTTTTTT.

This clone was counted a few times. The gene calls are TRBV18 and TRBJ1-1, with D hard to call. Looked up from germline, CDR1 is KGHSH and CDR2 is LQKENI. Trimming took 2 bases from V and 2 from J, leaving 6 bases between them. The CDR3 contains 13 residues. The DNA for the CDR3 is TGTGCCAGCTCACCATTGAAAAACACTGAAGCTTTCTTT. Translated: CASSPLKNTEAFF. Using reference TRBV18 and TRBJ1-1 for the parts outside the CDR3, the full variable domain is NAGVMQNPRHLVRRRGQEARLRCSPMKGHSHVYWYRQLPEEGLKFMVYLQKENIIDESGMPKERFSAEFPKEGPSILRIQQVVRGDSAAYFCASSPLKNTEAFFGQGTRLTVV.

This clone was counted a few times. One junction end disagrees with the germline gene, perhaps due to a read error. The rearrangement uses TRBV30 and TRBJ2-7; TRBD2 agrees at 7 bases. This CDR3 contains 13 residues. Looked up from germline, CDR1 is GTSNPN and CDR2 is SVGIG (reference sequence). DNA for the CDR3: TGTGCCGGGAGGGCCCCCAGCTCCTACGAGCAGTACTTC. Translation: CAGRAPSSYEQYF. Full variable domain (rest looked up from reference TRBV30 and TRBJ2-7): SQTIHQWPATLVQPVGSPLSLECTVEGTSNPNLYWYRQAAGRGLQLLFYSVGIGQISSEVPQNLSASRPQDRQFILSSKKLLLSDSGFYLCAGRAPSSYEQYFGPGTRLTVT.

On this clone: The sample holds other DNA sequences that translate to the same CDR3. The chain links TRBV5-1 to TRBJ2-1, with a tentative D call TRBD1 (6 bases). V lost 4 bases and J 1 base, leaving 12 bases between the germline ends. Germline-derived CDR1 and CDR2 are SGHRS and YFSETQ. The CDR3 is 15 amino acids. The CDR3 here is CASSPQGSSYNEQFF. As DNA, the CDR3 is TGCGCCAGCAGCCCCCAGGGGAGTTCCTACAATGAGCAGTTCTTC.

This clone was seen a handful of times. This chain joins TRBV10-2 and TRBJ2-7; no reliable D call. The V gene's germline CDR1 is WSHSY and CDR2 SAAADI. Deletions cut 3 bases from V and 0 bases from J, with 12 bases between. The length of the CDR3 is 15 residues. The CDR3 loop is CASSDIVLSSYEQYF. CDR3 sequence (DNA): TGCGCCAGCAGTGATATCGTCCTTAGCTCCTACGAGCAGTACTTC.

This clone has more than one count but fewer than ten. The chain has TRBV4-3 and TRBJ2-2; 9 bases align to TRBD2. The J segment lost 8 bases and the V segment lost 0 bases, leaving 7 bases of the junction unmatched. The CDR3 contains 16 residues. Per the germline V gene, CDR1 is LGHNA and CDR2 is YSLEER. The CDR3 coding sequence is TGCGCCAGCAGCCAAGATCCGGGACTAGCTGCAGGGGAGCTGTTTTTT. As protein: CASSQDPGLAAGELFF.

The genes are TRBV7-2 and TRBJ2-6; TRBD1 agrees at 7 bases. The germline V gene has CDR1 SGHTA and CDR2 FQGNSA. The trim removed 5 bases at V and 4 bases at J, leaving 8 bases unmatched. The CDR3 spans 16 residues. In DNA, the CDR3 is TGTGCCAGCAGCGCCCCCGGGACAGCCGGGGCCAACGTCCTGACTTTC. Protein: CASSAPGTAGANVLTF.

The CDR3 region has the DNA TGCAGCGTTGAAGGGGAGGGTTCAGATACGCAGTATTTT. This gives the protein CSVEGEGSDTQYF. J is TRBJ2-3 and V is TRBV29-1; TRBD2 agrees at 7 bases. The germline gives CDR1 SQVTM, CDR2 ANQGSEA. The CDR3 sequence is 13 residues long. The junction had 2 bases not matched to a gene; V was cut back by 1 base and J by 4 bases.

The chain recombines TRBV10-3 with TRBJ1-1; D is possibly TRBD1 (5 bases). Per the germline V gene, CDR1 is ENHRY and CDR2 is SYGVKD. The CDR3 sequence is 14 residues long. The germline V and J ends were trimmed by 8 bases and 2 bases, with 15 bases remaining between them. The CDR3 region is CAIGQGSTNTEAFF. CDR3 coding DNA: TGTGCCATCGGACAAGGCTCGACCAACACTGAAGCTTTCTTT.

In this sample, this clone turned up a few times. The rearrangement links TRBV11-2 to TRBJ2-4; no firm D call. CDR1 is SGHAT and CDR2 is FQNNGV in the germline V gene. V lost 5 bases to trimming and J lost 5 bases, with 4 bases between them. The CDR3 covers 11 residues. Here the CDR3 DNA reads TGTGCCAGCAGCCACCAAAACATTCAGTACTTC. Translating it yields CASSHQNIQYF.

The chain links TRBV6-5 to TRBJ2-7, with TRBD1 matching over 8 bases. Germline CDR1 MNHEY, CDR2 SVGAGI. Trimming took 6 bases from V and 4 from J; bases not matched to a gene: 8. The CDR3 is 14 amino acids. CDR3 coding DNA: TGTGCCAGCAGCCCCACCCAGGGGGCTTACGAGCAGTACTTC. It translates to CASSPTQGAYEQYF.

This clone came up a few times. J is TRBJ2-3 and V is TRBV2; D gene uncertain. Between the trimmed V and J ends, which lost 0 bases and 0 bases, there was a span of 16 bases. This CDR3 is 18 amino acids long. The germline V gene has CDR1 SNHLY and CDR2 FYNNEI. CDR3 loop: CASSEALQVSSSTDTQYF. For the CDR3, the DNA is TGTGCCAGCAGTGAAGCGCTTCAGGTGTCCTCTAGCACAGATACGCAGTATTTT.

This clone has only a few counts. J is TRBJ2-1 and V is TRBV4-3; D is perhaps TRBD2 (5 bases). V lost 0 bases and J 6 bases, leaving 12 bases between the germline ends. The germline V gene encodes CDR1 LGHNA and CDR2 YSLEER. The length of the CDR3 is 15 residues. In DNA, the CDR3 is TGCGCCAGCAGCCAAGACGAGGGTTTGGTCAATGAGCAGTTCTTC. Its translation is CASSQDEGLVNEQFF.

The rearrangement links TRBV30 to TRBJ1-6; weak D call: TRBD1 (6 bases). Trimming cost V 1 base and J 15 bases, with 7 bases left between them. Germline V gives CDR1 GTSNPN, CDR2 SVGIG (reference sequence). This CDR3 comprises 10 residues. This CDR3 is CAWSGGHLHF. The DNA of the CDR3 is TGTGCCTGGAGTGGGGGACACCTCCACTTT.

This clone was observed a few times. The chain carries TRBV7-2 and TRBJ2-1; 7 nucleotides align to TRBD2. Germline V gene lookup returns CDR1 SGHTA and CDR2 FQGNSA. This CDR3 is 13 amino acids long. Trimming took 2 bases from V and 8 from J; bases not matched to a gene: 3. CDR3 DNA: TGTGCCAGCAGCTTATCGGGAGGCGATGAGCAGTTCTTC. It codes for CASSLSGGDEQFF. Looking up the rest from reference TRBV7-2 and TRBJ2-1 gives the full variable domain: GAGVSQSPSNKVTEKGKDVELRCDPISGHTALYWYRQSLGQGLEFLIYFQGNSAPDKSGLPSDRFSAERTGGSVSTLTIQRTQQEDSAVYLCASSLSGGDEQFFGPGTRLTVL.

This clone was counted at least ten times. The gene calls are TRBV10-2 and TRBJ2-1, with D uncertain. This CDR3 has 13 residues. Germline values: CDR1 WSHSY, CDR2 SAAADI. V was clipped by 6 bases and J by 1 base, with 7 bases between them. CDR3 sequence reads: CASRETSYNEQFF. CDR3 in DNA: TGCGCCAGCAGAGAAACTTCCTACAATGAGCAGTTCTTC.

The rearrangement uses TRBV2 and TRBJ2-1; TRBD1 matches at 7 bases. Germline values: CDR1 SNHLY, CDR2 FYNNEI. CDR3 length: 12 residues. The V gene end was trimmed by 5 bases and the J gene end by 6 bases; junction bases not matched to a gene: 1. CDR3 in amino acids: CASSWTGNEQFF. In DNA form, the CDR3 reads TGTGCCAGCAGTTGGACAGGCAATGAGCAGTTCTTC.

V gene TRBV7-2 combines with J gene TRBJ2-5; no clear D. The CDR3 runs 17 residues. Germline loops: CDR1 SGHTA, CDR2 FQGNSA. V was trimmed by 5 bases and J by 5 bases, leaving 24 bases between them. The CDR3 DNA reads TGTGCCAGCAGCCCCACGCTAGTGGGTGCTCTGGGGGAGACCCAGTACTTC. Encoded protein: CASSPTLVGALGETQYF. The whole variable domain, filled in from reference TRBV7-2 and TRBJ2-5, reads GAGVSQSPSNKVTEKGKDVELRCDPISGHTALYWYRQSLGQGLEFLIYFQGNSAPDKSGLPSDRFSAERTGGSVSTLTIQRTQQEDSAVYLCASSPTLVGALGETQYFGPGTRLLVL.

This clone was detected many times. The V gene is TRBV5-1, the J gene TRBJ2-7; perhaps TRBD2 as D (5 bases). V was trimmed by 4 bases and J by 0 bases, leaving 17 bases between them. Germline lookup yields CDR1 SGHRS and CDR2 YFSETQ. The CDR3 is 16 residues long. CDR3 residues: CASSHDSSGISYEQYF. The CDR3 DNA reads TGCGCCAGCAGCCACGACTCGTCCGGGATCTCCTACGAGCAGTACTTC.